The entry that follows covers one T cell receptor beta chain sequence. This sample was taken from a study of OX40 agonist ivuxolimab in advanced cancers. TCRdb's copy holds only in-frame clones and misses some; the assay was immunoSEQ multiplex PCR. Among tens of thousands of clones, around 88% were seen once, and the ten largest hold approximately 2.1%. The clonotype originates from an adult with an advanced solid tumor such as melanoma, head and neck, liver or kidney cancer. Sequences were derived from CD4+ or CD8+ T cells sorted from blood, sampled in a trial of the OX40 agonist ivuxolimab.

CDR3 loop: CASSRGTSTDTQYF. CDR3 bases: TGTGCCAGCAGCCGCGGCACAAGCACAGATACGCAGTATTTT. This chain links TRBV9 with TRBJ2-3; D unclear. The germline gives CDR1 SGDLS, CDR2 YYNGEE. V was shortened by 4 bases and J by 0 bases, with 9 bases between the two germline ends. The CDR3 runs 14 residues.